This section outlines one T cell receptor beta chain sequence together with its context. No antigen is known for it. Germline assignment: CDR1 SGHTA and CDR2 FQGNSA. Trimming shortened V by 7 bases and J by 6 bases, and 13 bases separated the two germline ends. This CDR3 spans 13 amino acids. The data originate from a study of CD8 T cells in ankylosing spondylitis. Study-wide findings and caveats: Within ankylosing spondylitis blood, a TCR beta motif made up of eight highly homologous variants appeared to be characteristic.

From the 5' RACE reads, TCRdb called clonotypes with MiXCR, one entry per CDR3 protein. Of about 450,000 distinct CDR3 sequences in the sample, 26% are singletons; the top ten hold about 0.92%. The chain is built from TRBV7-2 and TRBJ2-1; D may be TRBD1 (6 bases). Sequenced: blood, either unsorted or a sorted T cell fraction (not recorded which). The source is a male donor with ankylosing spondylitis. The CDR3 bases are TGTGCCAGCATCATAGTACAGGGCAATGAGCAGTTCTTC. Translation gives CASIIVQGNEQFF.